Detailed here is one T cell receptor (beta chain). This clonotype was counted at least ten times. Which antigen it targets is not known. No clone much larger than this one lies a single base away; base qualities are absent. Libraries were constructed by 5' RACE. The listed sequencing device is NextSeq 500. In the TCR library protocol, unique molecular identifiers were attached to individual cDNA molecules to correct for PCR bias and sequencing error. Both TCR alpha and beta chains were sequenced, and tight co-correlation was observed between alpha and beta sequence abundances in each sample. From the authors' description of their analysis: Decombinator V4 was used to annotate TCR sequences for V gene, J gene and CDR3. Expanded TCRs were defined as changing significantly between any two time points under a Poisson model with p below 0.0001. Abundances of TCRs were expressed as counts per million after normalisation to the total number of TCRs sequenced in each sample. MAIT TCRs were defined by TRAV1-2 paired with TRAJ12, TRAJ20 or TRAJ33, and iNKT TCRs by TRAV10 paired with TRAJ18. A search of VDJdb, accessed on 1 November 2021, was run for TCRs annotated to CMV, EBV and SARS-CoV-2, with TCRs annotated for multiple antigens excluded. Starting from the raw public reads, TCRdb applied fastp trimming at Q25, assembled clones with MiXCR and retained in-frame beta chains. Identical CDR3 proteins give one entry, which carries the most common genes and DNA. It is TCRdb's table, rather than the study itself, that gives the V and J calls and clone size. A total of roughly 41,000 distinct CDR3 sequences appear in this sample, approximately 6.3% of them only once. The top ten clones comprise 20% to 30% of the sample.

The CDR3 measures 14 amino acids from cysteine to phenylalanine. Only the CDR3 region is kept as DNA, spanning 42 bases read in frame from base 1. CDR1 LGHDT and CDR2 YNNKEL are derived from the germline V gene (reference sequence). A distance of 13 bases separates the germline ends of V and J, which lose 4 bases and 6 bases respectively. The sample belongs to a study of early T cells in non-severe SARS-CoV-2 infection (dated by TCRdb to about 2021). Study-level background: Because TCR sequencing relied on bulk RNA taken from unsorted whole blood, pairing of alpha and beta chains was not possible.

This was a case-control study nested in a cohort of healthcare workers in London, UK, who had nasopharyngeal swab PCR tests and blood samples taken every week. Healthcare workers were enrolled in the week of the UK lockdown, from 23 to 31 March 2020, and were followed every week for up to about 16 weeks. Overall study outcomes, separate from this receptor: Matching against VDJdb was skewed toward anti-spike CD8 responses, likely underestimated virus-specific expansions, and missed private and CD4 specificities.

This receptor was obtained from an adult who was a healthcare worker with PCR-confirmed SARS-CoV-2 infection or an uninfected control (not recorded which). The V and J segments used are TRBV3-1 and TRBJ2-1; the D segment could be TRBD2, given 6 matching bases. The specimen sequenced was whole blood. This receptor carries the CDR3 CASSRSLASNEQFF. The sequenced DNA: TGTGCCAGCAGCCGTAGCCTAGCGTCCAATGAGCAGTTCTTC.